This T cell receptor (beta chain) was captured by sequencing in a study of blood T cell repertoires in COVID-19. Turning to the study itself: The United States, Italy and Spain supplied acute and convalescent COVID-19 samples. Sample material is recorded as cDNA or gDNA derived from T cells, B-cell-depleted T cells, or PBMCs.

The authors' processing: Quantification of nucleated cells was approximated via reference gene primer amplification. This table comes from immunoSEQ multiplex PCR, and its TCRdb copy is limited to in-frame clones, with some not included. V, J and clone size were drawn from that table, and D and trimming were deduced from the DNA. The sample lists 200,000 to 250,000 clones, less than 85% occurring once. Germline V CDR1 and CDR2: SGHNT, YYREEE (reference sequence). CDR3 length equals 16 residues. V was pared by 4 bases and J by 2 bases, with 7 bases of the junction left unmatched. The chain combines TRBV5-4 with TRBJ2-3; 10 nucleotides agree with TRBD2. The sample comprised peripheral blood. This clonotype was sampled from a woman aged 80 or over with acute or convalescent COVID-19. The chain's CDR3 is CASSTPSGGPTDTQYF. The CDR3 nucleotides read TGTGCCAGCAGCACCCCTAGCGGGGGTCCCACAGATACGCAGTATTTT. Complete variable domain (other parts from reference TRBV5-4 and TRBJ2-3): ETGVTQSPTHLIKTRGQQVTLRCSSQSGHNTVSWYQQALGQGPQFIFQYYREEENGRGNFPPRFSGLQFPNYSSELNVNALELDDSALYLCASSTPSGGPTDTQYFGPGTRLTVL.